This T cell receptor beta chain emerged from a study of cytomegalovirus exposure and HLA in healthy donors (TCRdb year 2017). Background on the whole study: An earlier analysis of 550 to 700 of the donors reported about 250 Gb of sequence data and about 100 million unique TCR beta sequences from roughly 180 million T cells. Of the roughly 400 genotyped donors, over 65% fell in the genetic ancestry cluster associated with self-reported Caucasian donors. Every repertoire in the discovery cohort had been generated on one and the same sequencing platform. In a later analysis, previously published TCR beta repertoires from 666 donors were re-analyzed and high-resolution HLA genotyping was added so that TCR occurrence patterns could be studied. Donor age, sex, ethnicity and CMV serostatus were collected together with the repertoire data. A separate validation cohort of 100 to 150 different subjects was used in addition to the roughly 720-subject first cohort. Typing coverage varied by locus: roughly 629-630 donors for A, B, C, DRB1 and DQB1; 500 to 550 for DQA1; about 570 for DPA1; under 490 for DPB1. The study combined high-throughput TCR immunosequencing, statistical association of individual TCRs with disease status, and machine learning to predict cytomegalovirus infection status. About 300 gigabases of sequencing data and approximately 93 million unique TCR sequences were included in an early release covering 550 to 800 HLA-typed donors. Five DR-DQ haplotypes were handled as single units for association and clustering, since linkage in the cohort was strong. The aim of the study was to test whether cataloging public T cell receptors could identify signatures of past pathogen exposure. The T cell repertoires of 700 or so subjects were profiled by immunosequencing and related to cytomegalovirus serostatus. On average, roughly 250,000 unique TCR beta nucleotide sequences were sequenced per donor among 398 genotyped donors of the cohort, with around 19% of those sequences being non-productive. Both class I and class II loci were covered by HLA typing, at four-digit resolution. A later genetic analysis used genome-wide SNP genotypes for about three fifths of the 666 donors, treating that subset as a discovery cohort. The later analysis used no new phenotypic data to find candidate immune exposures, relying instead on TCR beta sequences and their occurrence across donors. An earlier analysis of 587 of the donors applied high-throughput TCR beta sequencing to assess whether each TCR beta V gene segment acted as functional or pseudogenic.

The cohort was made up of approximately 670 healthy bone marrow donors. At the time of sampling, every cohort member was nominally healthy, though immune exposures that went unrecorded were likely present. The donor was CMV seropositive and was included in the group of 290 or so seropositive cohort members. Every donor gave a peripheral blood sample, and the peripheral blood mononuclear cells from that sample were used for TCR beta sequencing. The Qiagen DNeasy Blood Extraction Kit was used to extract genomic DNA from the blood cell samples. On the study overall, not on this receptor specifically: Correlated functional status among segregating V segments might be attributable to linkage disequilibrium, but an unknown experimental factor could not be ruled out. While some public TCRs were present in many individuals, most TCR sequences turned up only very rarely across donors. Because HLA typing was unavailable for some donors at each locus, only the typed subset was used in association tests. In a later analysis, about 16,000 TCR beta sequences were associated with specific HLA alleles at a false discovery rate of 0.05. A later genetic analysis reported fewer N-insertions in productive TCRs among donors in an Asian-associated ancestry cluster than the roughly 620-donor mean. Roughly uniform sequencing depth across donors was assumed in presence/absence analyses, although this assumption may not hold. Broadly in line with IMGT annotations, most TCR beta V segments showed up in productive rearrangements about 87% or about 30% of the time in an earlier analysis of 450 to 600 of the donors. In a later analysis, HLA-associated TCR beta chains were found to be more clonally expanded and to have lower generation probabilities than equally common non-associated chains. Some IMGT-functional V segments, including TRBV6-2 and TRBV6-3, could not be distinguished by the 87-base-pair reads and were therefore excluded. An association between a missense DCLRE1C variant and V-gene and J-gene trimming of TCR beta chains was found in a later genetic analysis and replicated in an independent cohort. The earlier analysis of nearly 600 of the donors excluded approximately 15 rarely observed V segments, including chromosome 9 orphons, because counts were too low. A further reported finding was that TCR beta sequences accurately predicted the HLA-A and HLA-B alleles for most subjects in the first cohort. In vitro tests confirmed that three of the cytomegalovirus-associated TCR beta chains recognize cytomegalovirus antigens. Cytomegalovirus status was reported to be diagnosed by the classifier with high specificity and sensitivity in both the original and validation cohorts. In a later analysis, most CMV-associated TCR beta chains were found to appear HLA-restricted, with HLA associations seemingly driven largely by CMV exposure. According to the authors, the approach could potentially be generalized to other disease states and immunological phenotypes. CMV serostatus was the only immune exposure information available for the cohort. When HLA alleles, especially DR and DQ, strongly co-occurred, TCR associations were difficult to assign to individual alleles. The cohort was sequenced for TCR beta chains only, and without alpha or paired-chain data the features that could be detected were limited. A cluster of highly shared sequence variants was judged likely to be a technical artifact of the sequencing pipeline. A total of 150 or so TCR beta chains were listed by the study as associated with cytomegalovirus. In a later analysis, several top co-occurrence clusters were reported to appear linked to parvovirus B19, influenza, CMV and Epstein-Barr virus. According to a later analysis, TCR association rates differed among HLA loci, with DRB1 alleles showing the most associated TCRs and HLA-C alleles showing the fewest.

Measured from the cysteine to the phenylalanine, the CDR3 is 18 residues long. Only the CDR3 region is kept as DNA, spanning 54 bases read in frame from base 1. Looking up the germline V gene yields CDR1 SNHLY and CDR2 FYNNEI. V loses 5 bases at its end and J loses 0 bases; junction bases beyond the gene matches: 9. Worth noting for this clone: What antigen it recognizes has not been identified. Base qualities are not at hand, and no much larger clone is one base apart.

To prepare the library, the immunoSEQ multiplex PCR assay was applied. The multiplex PCR relied on a mix of 60 forward primers for TCR Vbeta segments and 13 reverse primers for TCR Jbeta segments. A multiplex PCR assay on genomic DNA amplified the CDR3 region of rearranged TCR beta genes. Amplified TCR beta libraries were sequenced as 87-base-pair reads on the Illumina HiSeq System. The original pipeline was this. A later analysis tallied around 80 million unique TCR beta chains across the 666 repertoires, and some 10 million of those chains were shared by two or more donors. A nearest-neighbor algorithm error-corrected the raw reads and collapsed the reads into unique sequences, merging closely related sequences to remove PCR and sequencing errors. V, D and J gene segments were assigned by aligning CDR3 sequences to IMGT reference sequences. Each retained sequence needed at least a six-nucleotide match to both a V gene segment and a J gene segment. Rearrangements were classified as productive when the CDR3 lacked stop codons and remained in frame with V and J, and all other rearrangements were classified as non-productive. Following IMGT convention, CDR3 was defined as the stretch from the second conserved V-encoded cysteine to the conserved J-encoded phenylalanine. In an earlier analysis of around 570 of the donors, sequences lacking an unambiguous match to a single V gene segment were excluded. In an earlier analysis of approximately 610 of the donors, V segments were called functional above 56.7% productive rearrangements and were called segregating when the between-donor standard deviation exceeded 5%. A statistical classification framework was built to diagnose cytomegalovirus status from the catalog of TCR beta chain sequences. V and J gene assignment, in a later analysis, came from comparing TCR nucleotide sequences with IMGT/GENE-DB human TR gene sequences. The TCRdist pipeline was used in a later analysis to assign CDR3 sequences and most-parsimonious VDJ recombination scenarios. In a later analysis, each TCR beta chain was defined by its CDR3 amino acid sequence together with its V-gene family, and reads without a unique V-gene family were excluded. A later analysis removed 500 to 600 highly shared, low-generation-probability nucleotide sequences to deal with suspected cross-contamination and a sequencing artifact. In a later analysis, a clonal expansion index for each public chain was calculated from normalized within-repertoire ranks of inferred template counts. A later analysis computed generation probabilities with a VDJ recombination model fitted to out-of-frame rearrangements, and checked the results against IGoR. In a later analysis, hypergeometric tests were used to score TCR-TCR, TCR-HLA and TCR-CMV co-occurrence, with a repertoire-size bias correction applied to TCR pairs. To estimate false discovery rates, a later analysis permuted the HLA or CMV assignments 20 times. In a later analysis, co-occurring TCRs were grouped with DBSCAN, and TCRdist sequence similarity was added when clustering was performed within HLA-allele-positive subsets. Repertoires with fewer than 30,000 or more than 120,000 public chains were left out of co-occurrence clustering, as were a few repertoires with anomalous nucleotide sharing. TCRdb holds this immuneACCESS table with in-frame rearrangements only. Some clones are missing; in checked studies, unresolved V genes explain under half, and the rest has no known cause. V and J calls and clone size come straight from that table; D and trimming were deduced from the DNA. The sample includes 130,000 to 150,000 clones, with approximately 74% observed a single time. Of the sample, around 4.1% falls within the top ten clones.

Specimen: PBMCs. The sequence joins TRBV2 to TRBJ2-7; 14 bases in between match TRBD2. This TCR derives from a man aged 18 to 30 in good health and CMV-seropositive. The DNA sequence is given as TGTGCCAGCAGTCAACGGACTAGCGGGGGGCTTACCTCCTACGAGCAGTACTTC. Translated, it reads CASSQRTSGGLTSYEQYF.